This TCR beta chain comes out of a study of blood T cell repertoires in COVID-19. Overall study: The samples span acute and convalescent COVID-19 from the United States, Italy and Spain. Nucleic acid was either cDNA or gDNA, and it came from T cells, B-cell-depleted T cells, or PBMCs.

This clone appeared once. Between the trimmed V and J ends, which lost 3 bases and 5 bases, there was a span of 10 bases. CDR3 length equals 13 residues. CDR1 and CDR2 (germline): SGDLS, YYNGEE. Per the study methods: Reference gene primer amplification in the assay estimated nucleated cell counts. Produced via immunoSEQ multiplex PCR; TCRdb's table is partial and in-frame only. Clone size and the V and J calls come from that table; the DNA yielded D and trimming. The sample holds about 250,000 clones; about 79% are singletons and the top ten take around 8.9%. The sample taken for sequencing was peripheral blood. The TCR sequence derives from an elderly man with acute or convalescent COVID-19. The genes are TRBV9 and TRBJ2-3; maybe TRBD2 (6 bases). This chain's CDR3 is CASSAPGGDTQYF. The CDR3 DNA reads as TGTGCCAGCAGCGCTCCCGGGGGAGATACGCAGTATTTT.